The 23 T cell receptor beta chains in this list originate from one sample, sequenced in a study of Ad26.COV2.S vaccination and SARS-CoV-2 variants. Profiling relied on immunoSEQ multiplex PCR, and the TCRdb table lists in-frame clones only, not all of them. The data show more than 150,000 clones, roughly 87% seen once. The material sequenced was peripheral blood, taken after recovery from COVID-19. The receptors were gathered from a human donor who had recovered from COVID-19.

The chain employs TRBV9 and TRBJ2-1; 10 nucleotides line up with TRBD2. Germline V gene sequence: CDR1 SGDLS, CDR2 YYNGEE. J was trimmed by 9 bases and V by 1 base; bases with no gene match: 10. The CDR3 has 16 amino acids. In DNA form, the CDR3 reads TGTGCCAGCAGCGTACACCCCGGGACTAGCGCGATTGAGCAGTTCTTC. Amino acid sequence: CASSVHPGTSAIEQFF.

V usage is TRBV29-1 and J usage is TRBJ1-5; TRBD1 might be the D (5 bases). The germline gives CDR1 SQVTM, CDR2 ANQGSEA. The CDR3 totals 13 residues. V shed 4 bases and J shed 0 bases, with 7 bases lying between them. This chain's CDR3 is CSVGGDSNQPQHF. The CDR3 DNA sequence: TGCAGCGTTGGAGGGGATAGCAATCAGCCCCAGCATTTT.

The V gene is TRBV27, the J gene TRBJ2-7; D is perhaps TRBD1 or TRBD2 (5 bases each). CDR1 is MNHEY, CDR2 SMNVEV, per germline (reference sequence). Trimming took 10 bases from V and 1 from J, leaving 14 bases between them. The CDR3 is 13 residues long. For the CDR3, the DNA is TGTGCCACCCGGGACGGCCATTCCTACGAGCAGTACTTC. Translating it yields CATRDGHSYEQYF.

This clone appeared a few times. The chain carries TRBV4-1 and TRBJ1-3; D unclear. Trimming left V 0 bases short and J 4 bases short, with 4 bases between. The CDR3 extends over 13 amino acids. In germline, CDR1 is MGHRA, CDR2 YSYEKL. The CDR3 DNA follows: TGCGCCAGCAGCCAAGATCCCGGAAACACCATATATTTT. It codes for CASSQDPGNTIYF.

This clone has a single count. The rearrangement links TRBV18 to TRBJ2-6; tentative D call: TRBD1 (7 bases). Germline assignment: CDR1 KGHSH and CDR2 LQKENI. The CDR3 is 19 residues long. The V and J ends lost 1 base and 4 bases respectively, with 20 bases between them. DNA for the CDR3: TGTGCCAGCTCACCACGGAGGGGGCAGGTTGGTACGGGGGCCAACGTCCTGACTTTC. Protein sequence: CASSPRRGQVGTGANVLTF. Full variable domain (missing parts from reference TRBV18 and TRBJ2-6): NAGVMQNPRHLVRRRGQEARLRCSPMKGHSHVYWYRQLPEEGLKFMVYLQKENIIDESGMPKERFSAEFPKEGPSILRIQQVVRGDSAAYFCASSPRRGQVGTGANVLTFGAGSRLTVL.

The chain is built from TRBV27 and TRBJ2-2; D is unclear. The germline V gene has CDR1 MNHEY and CDR2 SMNVEV (reference sequence). This CDR3 has 12 residues. V lost 6 bases to trimming and J lost 7 bases, with 9 bases between them. In DNA form, the CDR3 reads TGTGCCAGCAGCTTTAAGGGCGGGGAGCTGTTTTTT. It codes for CASSFKGGELFF.

V gene TRBV27 combines with J gene TRBJ2-7, with 9 bases matching TRBD1. This CDR3 has 14 amino acids. Trimming took 5 bases from V and 5 from J; bases not matched to a gene: 7. Germline V gene lookup returns CDR1 MNHEY and CDR2 SMNVEV (reference sequence). Written as DNA, the CDR3 is TGTGCCAGCAGTCCACAGGGGGCTCCCCACGAGCAGTACTTC. Its protein product is CASSPQGAPHEQYF.

This clone appeared a few times. The CDR3, as DNA: TGTGCCAGCAGTGAAGTTCAGGGCTCAAAGCCCCAGCATTTT. It encodes CASSEVQGSKPQHF. The chain carries TRBV2 and TRBJ1-5, with D tentatively TRBD1 (5 bases). Trimming cost V 1 base and J 8 bases, with 12 bases left between them. The CDR3 has 14 residues. CDR1 is SNHLY, CDR2 FYNNEI, per germline.

The chain links TRBV28 to TRBJ1-2, with D uncertain. The ends were cut back, 8 bases at V and 0 bases at J, with 7 bases in the middle. In germline, CDR1 is MDHEN, CDR2 SYDVKM. CDR3 length: 12 amino acids. CDR3 residues: CASWGANYGYTF. DNA for the CDR3: TGTGCCAGCTGGGGTGCTAACTATGGCTACACCTTC.

The count of this clone is one. V gene TRBV4-1 combines with J gene TRBJ2-2; D remains unclear. The CDR3 is 11 residues long. Trimming took off 1 base at V and 8 bases at J, with 2 bases between the two ends. CDR1 is MGHRA, CDR2 YSYEKL, per germline. The CDR3 loop is CASSQAGELFF. CDR3 bases: TGCGCCAGCAGCCAAGCAGGGGAGCTGTTTTTT.

V is TRBV9 and J is TRBJ2-1; the match to TRBD1 covers 7 bases. V shed 0 bases and J 12 bases; nucleotides not matched to a gene: 6. The CDR3 has 13 amino acids. CDR1 SGDLS and CDR2 YYNGEE come from the germline V gene. This CDR3 is CASSVAARDRQFF. The CDR3 nucleotides are TGTGCCAGCAGCGTAGCGGCCCGGGACAGGCAGTTCTTC.

The chain combines TRBV15 with TRBJ1-5; no clear D. Germline loops: CDR1 LNHNV, CDR2 YYDKDF (reference sequence). The V end lost 5 bases, the J end lost 3 bases, and 11 bases lay between the germline ends. The CDR3 loop spans 14 amino acids. The CDR3 nucleotides read TGTGCCACCAGCGTCGGGGAGACCAATCAGCCCCAGCATTTT. Its protein is CATSVGETNQPQHF.

This rearrangement joins TRBV30 to TRBJ2-3; D is unclear. This CDR3 region has 16 residues. The ends were cut back, 0 bases at V and 0 bases at J, with 13 bases in the middle. Looked up from germline, CDR1 is GTSNPN and CDR2 is SVGIG (reference sequence). The CDR3 loop is CAWSVLLAPSTDTQYF. CDR3 nucleotide sequence: TGTGCCTGGAGTGTACTACTCGCCCCTAGCACAGATACGCAGTATTTT.

The rearrangement links TRBV7-9 to TRBJ1-3; possibly TRBD1 for D (6 bases). Looked up from germline, CDR1 is SEHNR and CDR2 is FQNEAQ (reference sequence). Trimming took off 5 bases at V and 4 bases at J, with 12 bases between the two ends. CDR3 length equals 14 residues. The CDR3 protein is CASSQQGYGNTIYF. CDR3 bases: TGTGCCAGCAGCCAACAGGGATACGGAAACACCATATATTTT.

The V gene is TRBV11-2, the J gene TRBJ2-3; D is ambiguous. V was pared by 4 bases and J by 3 bases, with 11 bases between. Germline lookup yields CDR1 SGHAT and CDR2 FQNNGV. There are 14 residues in the CDR3. The DNA for the CDR3 is TGTGCCAGCAGCTCCTTATCGTTGACAGATACGCAGTATTTT. This codes for CASSSLSLTDTQYF.

V and J are TRBV18 and TRBJ1-1; D not certain. The germline gives CDR1 KGHSH, CDR2 LQKENI. The CDR3 is 13 residues long. V was trimmed by 2 bases and J by 3 bases, leaving 7 bases between them. Here the CDR3 reads CASSPRTDTEAFF. The CDR3 nucleotides read TGTGCCAGCTCACCAAGAACGGACACTGAAGCTTTCTTT.

The V and J genes are TRBV3-1 (or the pseudogene TRBV3-2) and TRBJ2-3, with D perhaps matching TRBD2 (6 bases). The germline V and J ends were trimmed by 5 bases and 4 bases, with 13 bases remaining between them. The CDR3 extends over 14 amino acids. The germline V gene has CDR1 LGHDT and CDR2 YNNKEL (reference sequence). The CDR3 DNA reads as TGTGCCAGCAGCTATAGCGGCTCGGCAGATACGCAGTATTTT. Protein product: CASSYSGSADTQYF.

The V gene is TRBV12-3 or TRBV12-4, the J gene TRBJ1-3; D might be TRBD1 (5 bases). The CDR3 spans 13 residues. V lost 2 bases to trimming and J lost 4 bases, with 6 bases between them. In DNA form, the CDR3 reads TGTGCCAGCAGTTTATGGGGGGGAAACACCATATATTTT. Translating it yields CASSLWGGNTIYF.

This chain connects TRBV27 to TRBJ2-1; 11 bases are shared with TRBD2. Per the germline V gene, CDR1 is MNHEY and CDR2 is SMNVEV (reference sequence). V gave up 9 bases and J gave up 5 bases; unmatched junction bases: 6. The CDR3 consists of 14 residues. The CDR3 nucleotides are TGTGCCAGGATGACTAGCGGGGCCAACAATGAGCAGTTCTTC. Protein product: CARMTSGANNEQFF.

V is TRBV30 and J is TRBJ1-1; possible D gene TRBD1, 5 bases. CDR1 is GTSNPN and CDR2 is SVGIG in the germline V gene (reference sequence). V lost 2 bases to trimming and J lost 5 bases, with 6 bases between them. The CDR3 spans 11 residues. This CDR3 reads CAWSRGTEAFF. DNA for the CDR3: TGTGCCTGGAGTAGGGGAACTGAAGCTTTCTTT. The whole variable domain, remainder taken from reference TRBV30 and TRBJ1-1, is SQTIHQWPATLVQPVGSPLSLECTVEGTSNPNLYWYRQAAGRGLQLLFYSVGIGQISSEVPQNLSASRPQDRQFILSSKKLLLSDSGFYLCAWSRGTEAFFGQGTRLTVV.

The chain uses TRBV7-9 and TRBJ1-2, with TRBD1 matching over 7 bases. Germline loops: CDR1 SEHNR, CDR2 FQNEAQ (reference sequence). The CDR3 is made up of 13 amino acids. The CDR3 region is CAGGNRGPYGYTF. CDR3 DNA sequence: TGTGCGGGGGGGAACAGGGGCCCTTATGGCTACACCTTC.

The chain couples TRBV3-1 (or the pseudogene TRBV3-2) to TRBJ2-1; a weak D match, TRBD2 (6 bases). This CDR3 is built from 17 residues. Germline V gene data show CDR1 as LGHDT and CDR2 as YNNKEL (reference sequence). Trimming stripped 2 bases from V and 0 bases from J, with 14 bases between. Written as DNA, the CDR3 is TGTGCCAGCAGCCAACCCCTACTAGCCGTCTCCTACAATGAGCAGTTCTTC. This encodes CASSQPLLAVSYNEQFF.

This clone is a singleton in its sample. V and J are TRBV2 and TRBJ2-5; no reliable D call. V shed 6 bases and J shed 3 bases, with 8 bases lying between them. Looked up from germline, CDR1 is SNHLY and CDR2 is FYNNEI. This CDR3 contains 12 residues. The CDR3 loop reads CASSVVEETQYF. The CDR3 DNA follows: TGTGCCAGCAGCGTCGTAGAAGAGACCCAGTACTTC. Full variable domain (outside the CDR3, taken from reference TRBV2 and TRBJ2-5): EPEVTQTPSHQVTQMGQEVILRCVPISNHLYFYWYRQILGQKVEFLVSFYNNEISEKSEIFDDQFSVERPDGSNFTLKIRSTKLEDSAMYFCASSVVEETQYFGPGTRLLVL.